The 10 T cell receptor beta chains below were found in one sample sequenced in a study of CD8+ T cells in alopecia areata. Researchers sorted pooled cutaneous lymph node cells on the basis of CD4, CD8alpha, NKG2D, NKG2ACE and other markers. Following extraction, RNA underwent reverse transcription to cDNA, which served as the sequencing template. Repertoires were generated with immunoSEQ multiplex PCR, while TCRdb's copy carries only in-frame clones and drops some. Recorded here are under 350,000 clones, none singletons. Material: CD4+ T cells sorted from a lymph node. The receptors come from a C3H/HeJ mouse with alopecia areata. MHC haplotype: H2-k.

Notes on this clone: Here the gene names and germline are mouse. The read ends 4 residues shy of where the CDR3 ends; the end is completed using the germline J gene. This sequence joins TRBV13-2 and TRBJ2-3; 7 bases are shared with TRBD1. J was trimmed by 1 base and V by 3 bases; bases with no gene match: 5. Germline CDR1 is NNHNN and CDR2 is SYGAGS (reference sequence). The CDR3 is 15 residues long. The CDR3 loop reads CASGAQGLGAETLYF. Partial CDR3 DNA: TGTGCCAGCGGTGCACAGGGGTTGGGTGCAGAA.

About this clone itself: Gene names refer to mouse genes. The DNA ends 4 residues before the CDR3 does, and the rest of the CDR3 is filled in from the germline J gene. This chain joins TRBV21 and TRBJ2-7, with D perhaps matching TRBD1 (6 bases). TRBV21 is reported as an ORF; its role is uncertain. The CDR3 has 13 residues. CDR3 in amino acids: CASIRDKLYEQYF. CDR3 DNA (partial): TGTGCTAGTATCCGGGACAAACTTTAT.

Regarding this clone: Germline and genes here are mouse. The CDR3 end lies 4 residues beyond the end of the read and is filled in from the germline J gene. Within the sample, other DNA sequences also encode this same CDR3. The chain recombines TRBV13-3 with TRBJ2-3; 9 bases agree with TRBD2. V lost 6 bases to trimming and J lost 0 bases; unmatched junction nucleotides: 2. CDR1 is NNHDY, CDR2 SYVADS, per germline. This CDR3 has 14 amino acids. CDR3 DNA, as far as it was read: TGTGCCAGCAAGACTGGGGGTAGTGCAGAA. It is translated as CASKTGGSAE. The whole CDR3 protein reads CASKTGGSAETLYF.

This clone was seen a handful of times. Gene and germline names: mouse. The CDR3 extends 4 residues past the end of the read, so its final part is completed from the germline J gene. This sample also contains other DNA sequences that code for the same CDR3. The chain uses TRBV13-1 and TRBJ2-3; 9 nucleotides line up with TRBD2. J was trimmed by 0 bases and V by 2 bases; bases with no gene match: 4. Germline values: CDR1 NSHNY, CDR2 SYGAGN. The CDR3 runs 16 residues. The CDR3 DNA, read in part, is TGTGCCAGCAGTGACCTGGGGGGGGCTAGTGCAGAA. Its protein product is CASSDLGGASAE. The CDR3 in its entirety is CASSDLGGASAETLYF.

Comments on this clone: All gene names here are mouse names. The read is 4 residues too short to cover the CDR3 end, so that end is filled in from the germline J gene. The chain recombines TRBV17 with TRBJ1-1; 10 bases fit TRBD1. Germline CDR1 is MNHDT and CDR2 is YYDKIL. The CDR3 is 15 residues long. CDR3 bases read: TGTGCTAGCAGTAGAGATCTCCGGGACAGGGGA. Protein: CASSRDLRDRG. The CDR3 in its entirety is CASSRDLRDRGEVFF.

Comments on this clone: Mouse germline and gene names are used. Read sequence stops 3 residues before the CDR3 end, and the germline J gene provides the missing end. The chain joins TRBV1 to TRBJ1-6; 10 bases align to TRBD1. TRBJ1-6 is an ORF; its function is uncertain. Looked up from germline, CDR1 is NSQYPW and CDR2 is LRSPGD (reference sequence). V gave up 4 bases and J gave up 1 base; unmatched junction bases: 4. The CDR3 spans 17 residues. The chain's CDR3 is CTCSEPGQGSYNSPLYF. The DNA read from the CDR3 is TGCACCTGCAGTGAACCGGGACAGGGGTCCTATAATTCGCCC.

This clone occurred a few times. Genes and germline come from the mouse. The sequence runs out 4 residues before the end of the CDR3; the remainder is reconstructed from the germline J gene. This chain connects TRBV5 to TRBJ2-1; 7 nucleotides line up with TRBD1. Germline CDR1 reads LGHNA; CDR2 reads YNLKQL (reference sequence). The CDR3 runs to 14 residues. V lost 4 bases and J lost 3; bases outside the gene matches: 3. CDR3 sequence: CASSRRDSYAEQFF. Partial CDR3 DNA: TGTGCCAGCAGCCGCCGGGACAGCTATGCT.

With respect to this clone: Gene and germline names: mouse. The missing CDR3 end, 4 residues past where the read stops, is filled in from the germline J gene. V usage is TRBV19 and J usage is TRBJ1-2; 8 nucleotides match TRBD1. Germline V CDR1 and CDR2: FNHDT, SITEND (reference sequence). The CDR3 is made up of 14 amino acids. Trimming cost V 5 bases and J 3 bases; bases outside gene matches: 6. Partial CDR3 DNA: TGTGCCAGCAGAGAACAGGGGGGGGACTCC. Amino acid sequence: CASREQGGDS. The full-length CDR3 reads as CASREQGGDSDYTF.

As regards this clone: Gene names and germline refer to mouse. The read terminates 4 residues before the CDR3 end, so the remaining end is supplied by the germline J gene. This sequence joins TRBV13-1 and TRBJ2-2; 9 nucleotides agree with TRBD2. The trim removed 4 bases at V and 4 bases at J, leaving 5 bases unmatched. Germline V gives CDR1 NSHNY, CDR2 SYGAGN. The CDR3 runs 15 residues. The DNA read from the CDR3 is TGTGCCAGCAGTCGTGGGGGGGCGACCACCGGG. Translation gives CASSRGGATTG. The full CDR3 sequence reads CASSRGGATTGQLYF.

Worth noting for this clone: Gene names are the mouse ones. Coverage ceases 4 residues before the CDR3 finishes, and the germline J gene fills in the end. The chain joins TRBV19 to TRBJ2-1; 7 bases fit TRBD2. Germline CDR1 is FNHDT and CDR2 is SITEND (reference sequence). With 2 bases clipped from V and 4 bases from J, the junction kept 3 bases outside the gene matches. The length of the CDR3 is 14 residues. The CDR3 sequence is CASSIRWGYAEQFF. The part of the CDR3 DNA that was read is TGTGCCAGCAGTATCCGCTGGGGGTATGCT.